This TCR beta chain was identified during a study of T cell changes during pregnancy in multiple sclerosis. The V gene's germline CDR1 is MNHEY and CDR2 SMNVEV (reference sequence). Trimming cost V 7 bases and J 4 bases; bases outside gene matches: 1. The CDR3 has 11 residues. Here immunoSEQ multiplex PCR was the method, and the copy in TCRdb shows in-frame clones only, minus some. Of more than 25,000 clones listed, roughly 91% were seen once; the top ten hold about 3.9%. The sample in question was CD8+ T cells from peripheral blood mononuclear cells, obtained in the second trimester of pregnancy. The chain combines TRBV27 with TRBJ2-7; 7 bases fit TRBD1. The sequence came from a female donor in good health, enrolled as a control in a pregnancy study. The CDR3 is CASTGGYEQYF. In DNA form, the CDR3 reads TGTGCCAGCACAGGGGGATACGAGCAGTACTTC.